The sequence of this T cell receptor beta chain was determined in a study of cytomegalovirus exposure and HLA in healthy donors. Study results and caveats: Later analysis showed TCR association rates varying by HLA locus, highest for DRB1 and lowest for HLA-C.

Donors showed nominal health when sampled, although they likely had unrecorded immune exposures. This CDR3 region has 17 residues. Germline trimming cut 0 bases from V and 0 bases from J; bases unmatched to any gene: 5. The V gene's germline CDR1 is LGHNT and CDR2 FRNRAP. The PCR had 60 Vbeta and 13 Jbeta primers. How the authors handled the data: In a later analysis, the count reached some 88 million unique TCR beta chains, with roughly 12 million shared. Using immunoSEQ multiplex PCR, the repertoire was profiled, and TCRdb retains in-frame clones only, with some absent. From that table come the V and J calls and clone size; the DNA was used to work out D and trimming. In the table there are about 190,000 clones, roughly 75% of which are singletons. In regard to this clone: The antigen remains unidentified.

The J gene is TRBJ1-1, the V gene TRBV12-5; 9 nucleotides align to TRBD1. The clonotype was recovered from a young man in good health and CMV-seropositive. The sequenced sample was PBMCs. Here the CDR3 reads CASGLVYTGGLNTEAFF. The CDR3 DNA reads TGTGCTAGTGGTTTGGTATATACAGGGGGCTTGAACACTGAAGCTTTCTTT.